This note documents a single T cell receptor (beta chain) sequence. This clone appeared a single time. Its antigen remains undetermined. No qualities accompany the bases; no much larger clone lies one base away. Libraries were built with the immunoSEQ multiplex PCR assay. The multiplex PCR relied on a mix of 60 forward primers for TCR Vbeta segments and 13 reverse primers for TCR Jbeta segments. The CDR3 region of rearranged TCR beta genes was amplified from genomic DNA with a multiplex PCR assay. The amplified TCR beta libraries were sequenced on the Illumina HiSeq System as 87-base-pair reads. In the source study's methods: Across the 670 or so repertoires, a later analysis counted 80 million or so unique TCR beta chains, about 10 million of which were shared by at least two donors. Raw reads were error-corrected and collapsed into unique sequences with a nearest-neighbor algorithm that merged closely related sequences to remove PCR and sequencing errors. To assign V, D and J gene segments, CDR3 sequences were aligned to IMGT reference sequences. Each retained sequence needed at least a six-nucleotide match to both a V gene segment and a J gene segment. Rearrangements were classified as productive when the CDR3 lacked stop codons and remained in frame with V and J, and all other rearrangements were classified as non-productive. CDR3 was defined by IMGT convention, running from the second conserved V-encoded cysteine to the conserved J-encoded phenylalanine. The earlier analysis of 500 to 650 of the donors excluded any sequence lacking an unambiguous match to a single V gene segment. In an earlier analysis of 587 of the donors, V segments were called functional above 56.7% productive rearrangements and were called segregating when the between-donor standard deviation exceeded 5%. A statistical classification framework was developed to diagnose cytomegalovirus status using the catalog of TCR beta chain sequences. In a later analysis, V and J genes were assigned by comparing TCR nucleotide sequences against IMGT/GENE-DB human TR gene sequences. In a later analysis, CDR3 sequences and most-parsimonious VDJ recombination scenarios were assigned using the TCRdist pipeline. In a later analysis, each TCR beta chain was defined by its CDR3 amino acid sequence together with its V-gene family, and reads lacking a unique V-gene family were excluded. In a later analysis, some 600 highly shared, low-generation-probability nucleotide sequences were removed to address suspected cross-contamination and a sequencing artifact. In a later analysis, a clonal expansion index for each public chain was calculated from normalized within-repertoire ranks of inferred template counts. Generation probabilities in a later analysis came from a VDJ recombination model fitted to out-of-frame rearrangements, and those results were checked against IGoR. In a later analysis, TCR-TCR, TCR-HLA and TCR-CMV co-occurrence was scored with hypergeometric tests, and a repertoire-size bias correction was applied to TCR pairs. False discovery rates were estimated in a later analysis by permuting HLA or CMV assignments 20 times. In a later analysis, co-occurring TCRs were grouped with DBSCAN, and TCRdist sequence similarity was added when clustering was performed within HLA-allele-positive subsets. Co-occurrence clustering excluded repertoires with fewer than 30,000 or more than 120,000 public chains, plus five with anomalous nucleotide sharing. TCRdb provides this immuneACCESS table in a form limited to in-frame rearrangements. Some clones are lacking; in checked studies, under half of them reflect an unresolved V gene, and why the rest are absent is not known. The V and J calls and clone size are taken from that table; D and trimming were inferred from the DNA. This sample holds about 140,000 clones; about four fifths were observed only once. Of the sample, 4% to 5% falls within the top ten clones.

These data originate in a study of cytomegalovirus exposure and HLA in healthy donors (dated by TCRdb to about 2017). For the wider study: In an earlier analysis of 450 to 750 of the donors, 276 Gb of sequence data and some 120 million unique TCR beta sequences from 150 million to 200 million T cells were reported. About 280 gigabases of sequencing data and 70 million to 100 million unique TCR sequences made up an early release that covered roughly 670 HLA-typed donors. Among the roughly 400 genotyped donors, around 81% belonged to the genetic ancestry cluster associated with self-reported Caucasian donors. The study was designed to test whether signatures of past pathogen exposure could be identified by cataloging public T cell receptors. The study used immunosequencing to profile the T cell repertoires of approximately 640 subjects and linked those repertoires to cytomegalovirus serostatus. Besides the first cohort of around 670 subjects, a separate validation cohort made up of roughly 120 different subjects was used. To predict cytomegalovirus infection status, the study brought together high-throughput TCR immunosequencing, statistical association of individual TCRs with disease status, and machine learning. A later analysis re-analyzed previously published TCR beta repertoires from several hundred donors and added high-resolution HLA genotyping to study TCR occurrence patterns. In the later analysis, no new phenotypic data were used to find candidate immune exposures; instead, reliance was placed on TCR beta sequences and their occurrence across donors. An earlier analysis of a few hundred of the donors applied high-throughput TCR beta sequencing to assess whether each TCR beta V gene segment acted as functional or pseudogenic. Donor age, sex, ethnicity and CMV serostatus were collected together with the repertoire data. In a later genetic analysis, genome-wide SNP genotypes for 398 of the 666 donors were used, and that subset was treated as a discovery cohort. All discovery cohort repertoires had been generated using a single sequencing platform. Class I and class II HLA loci were covered by the typing at four-digit resolution. Typing coverage varied by locus: roughly 620-640 donors for A, B, C, DRB1 and DQB1; roughly 500 for DQA1; around 570 for DPA1; about 450 for DPB1. About five DR-DQ haplotypes were treated as single units for association and clustering because of strong linkage in the cohort. Across approximately 420 genotyped donors of the cohort, an average of about 220,000 unique TCR beta nucleotide sequences per donor were sequenced, and roughly a sixth of those sequences were non-productive.

On the study overall, not on this receptor specifically: In both the original and validation cohorts, the classifier was reported to diagnose cytomegalovirus status with high specificity and sensitivity. Because HLA typing was missing for some donors at each locus, association tests included only the typed subset. In a later analysis, most CMV-associated TCR beta chains were found to appear HLA-restricted, with HLA associations seemingly driven largely by CMV exposure. Correlated functional status among segregating V segments might be attributable to linkage disequilibrium, but an unknown experimental factor could not be ruled out. The sequencing pipeline was judged likely to have produced a cluster of highly shared sequence variants as a technical artifact. Compared with equally common non-associated chains, HLA-associated TCR beta chains in a later analysis were more clonally expanded and had lower generation probabilities. In vitro tests confirmed that a few of the cytomegalovirus-associated TCR beta chains recognize cytomegalovirus antigens. An association between a missense DCLRE1C variant and V-gene and J-gene trimming of TCR beta chains was found in a later genetic analysis and replicated in an independent cohort. When HLA alleles, especially DR and DQ, strongly co-occurred, TCR associations were difficult to assign to individual alleles. According to a later analysis, parvovirus B19, influenza, CMV and Epstein-Barr virus appeared linked to several top co-occurrence clusters. An earlier analysis of around 500 of the donors showed that most TCR beta V segments appeared in productive rearrangements either about 90% or about 30% of the time, which broadly matched IMGT annotations. The study listed 150 to 200 TCR beta chains as associated with cytomegalovirus. The cohort was sequenced for TCR beta chains only, and without alpha or paired-chain data the features that could be detected were limited. Sequencing depth was assumed to be roughly uniform across donors in the presence/absence analyses, though that assumption may not hold. CMV serostatus was the only immune exposure information available for the cohort. At a false discovery rate of 0.05, a later analysis linked fewer than 20,000 TCR beta sequences to specific HLA alleles. A later genetic analysis reported fewer N-insertions in productive TCRs among donors in an Asian-associated ancestry cluster than the roughly 620-donor mean. A further reported finding was that TCR beta sequences accurately predicted the HLA-A and HLA-B alleles for most subjects in the first cohort. The authors suggested that the approach could potentially be generalized to other disease states and immunological phenotypes. Because counts were too low, fewer than 20 rarely observed V segments, including chromosome 9 orphons, were excluded from the earlier analysis of around 640 of the donors. In a later analysis, the rate of TCR association differed among HLA loci, with DRB1 alleles having the most associated TCRs and HLA-C alleles having the fewest. Some IMGT-functional V segments, including TRBV6-2 and TRBV6-3, could not be distinguished by the 87-base-pair reads and were therefore excluded. Most TCR sequences were observed very rarely across donors, whereas some public TCRs were present in many individuals.

At the junction V is shortened by 3 bases and J by 5 bases, with 7 bases in between. CDR1 is given as ENHRY and CDR2 as SYGVKD, both from the germline V gene. The CDR3 has 12 amino acids, counting the end cysteine and phenylalanine. The kept DNA is CDR3 alone, 36 bases in frame from the first base. The cohort comprised around 690 healthy bone marrow donors. All cohort members were sampled while nominally healthy, although unrecorded immune exposures were likely present. The donor was CMV seropositive and belonged to the group of 250 to 350 seropositive cohort members. Each donor provided a peripheral blood sample, and peripheral blood mononuclear cells were used for TCR beta sequencing. Genomic DNA extraction from the blood cell samples was performed with the Qiagen DNeasy Blood Extraction Kit.

This receptor was identified in a middle-aged man in good health and CMV-seropositive. The receptor chain draws on TRBV10-3 and TRBJ1-1, with the D gene uncertain. Sequenced sample: PBMCs. The nucleotide sequence is given as TGTGCCATCAGTGAAGGAGGAACTGAAGCTTTCTTT. It specifies CAISEGGTEAFF.